This TCR beta chain was sequenced in a study of beta chain features in type 1 diabetes. At the level of the study: Sorted cells examined across all samples numbered some 98 million. Findings and caveats of the study: Patients with Type 1 diabetes showed moderately but significantly shorter TCRB CDR3s in all four CD4+ subsets.

Concerning this clone itself: The antigen remains undetermined.

TCRB transcripts that were expressed got sequenced, as all of the isolated RNA had been reverse transcribed. Assay used: immunoSEQ multiplex PCR; TCRdb lists only in-frame clones, some missing. Found here are some 350,000 clones, 9.6% of them singletons; the top ten hold about 0.6%. The CDR3 is made up of 13 amino acids. Germline values: CDR1 SGHTA, CDR2 FQGTGA. Trimming pared 5 bases from V and 2 bases from J, leaving 9 bases between. Sorting of CD4+ naive, central memory, regulatory and stem cell-like memory cells was performed via CD45RO/CCR7/CD25/CD127/CD95/CD27. The TCR originated in a man between 25 and 39 years old with type 1 diabetes. The sequenced material came from central memory CD4+ T cells from blood. The chain couples TRBV7-3 to TRBJ2-5; no definite D call. CDR3 region: CASSPGRQETQYF. The CDR3 DNA follows: TGTGCCAGCAGCCCCGGACGGCAAGAGACCCAGTACTTC.